The T cell receptor beta chain under discussion was sequenced for a study of shared clonotypes between healthy human individuals. This clone was recorded a few times. Sequence at one end of the junction differs from germline and may be a read error. The CDR3 runs to 9 residues. Germline CDR1 is SQVTM and CDR2 is ANQGSEA. Generated by immunoSEQ multiplex PCR, the TCRdb table keeps only in-frame clones and is missing some. The table lists roughly 2.4 million clones, approximately 94% of them singletons, with around 0.13% in the top ten. The authors divided CD4+ cells into CD45RA+ naive and CD45RA-negative memory subsets.

V usage is TRBV29-1 and J usage is TRBJ1-1; 7 bases map to TRBD1. The receptor was isolated from a man aged 18 to 29 in good health. The sequencing sample was made of naive CD4+ T cells sorted from blood. Indicated subset: CD45RA+ positively selected. The CDR3 spells CSVEAGQLF. CDR3 nucleotides: TGCAGCGTTGAAGCGGGACAGCTTTTT. The entire variable domain, with the rest obtained from reference TRBV29-1 and TRBJ1-1, is as follows: SAVISQKPSRDICQRGTSLTIQCQVDSQVTMMFWYRQQPGQSLTLIATANQGSEATYESGFVIDKFPISRPNLTFSTLTVSNMSPEDSSIYLCSVEAGQLFGQGTRLTVV.